These 18 T cell receptor beta chains were all obtained from the same sample, sequenced in a study of shared clonotypes between healthy human individuals (dated by TCRdb to 2018 to 2021). To prepare the library, the immunoSEQ multiplex PCR assay was applied. TCRdb provides this immuneACCESS table in a form limited to in-frame rearrangements. Some clones are lacking; in checked studies, under half of them reflect an unresolved V gene, and why the rest are absent is not known. The sample data list some 2.1 million clones, and just under 95% of these were observed just once. In total, the top ten clones hold around 1.7% of the sample. CD8 naive samples were CD45RO-negative cells positively selected for CCR7, giving a CD45RA+CCR7+ population that excluded TemRA cells. Specimen: naive CD8+ T cells from PBMCs. Explained via the paper, the cell subset or site label denotes: CD45RA+CCR7+. Source of these receptors: a man aged 18 to 35 in good health. Some clones in this sample may be carry-over from other donors' samples.

The V call is TRBV30, the J call TRBJ2-3; no reliable D call. Germline CDR1 is GTSNPN and CDR2 is SVGIG (reference sequence). The V and J ends lost 5 bases and 4 bases respectively, with 13 bases between them. This CDR3 spans 13 amino acids. The CDR3 protein is CAWAAQWADTQYF. The CDR3, as DNA: TGTGCCTGGGCGGCCCAATGGGCAGATACGCAGTATTTT.

This chain uses TRBV9 with TRBJ2-2; 7 bases agree with TRBD2. The CDR3 is 14 amino acids. The J segment lost 6 bases and the V segment lost 3 bases, leaving 5 bases of the junction unmatched. Per the germline V gene, CDR1 is SGDLS and CDR2 is YYNGEE. The CDR3 sequence: CASSGGGGAGELFF. The CDR3 DNA follows: TGTGCCAGCAGCGGCGGGGGAGGAGCCGGGGAGCTGTTTTTT.

The chain links TRBV5-1 to TRBJ1-1; possibly TRBD1 for D (5 bases). This CDR3 spans 18 amino acids. Germline CDR1 reads SGHRS; CDR2 reads YFSETQ. Trimming cost V 6 bases and J 0 bases, with 24 bases left between them. DNA for the CDR3: TGCGCCAGCACCTCACCGAACCGGGACGGTCAAATGAACACTGAAGCTTTCTTT. Its translation: CASTSPNRDGQMNTEAFF.

The genes are TRBV10-2 and TRBJ2-1; no clear D gene. The CDR3 loop spans 14 amino acids. The germline gives CDR1 WSHSY, CDR2 SAAADI. The germline V and J ends were trimmed by 8 bases and 1 base, with 12 bases remaining between them. Here the CDR3 DNA reads TGCGCCAGCCATGAGTCCCCTTCCTACAATGAGCAGTTCTTC. It specifies CASHESPSYNEQFF.

A remark on this clone: This sample includes further DNA sequences coding for the same CDR3. This rearrangement joins TRBV27 to TRBJ2-7; D may be TRBD1 or TRBD2 (7 bases each). There are 12 residues in the CDR3. Germline V gene data show CDR1 as MNHEY and CDR2 as SMNVEV (reference sequence). V was trimmed by 8 bases and J by 6 bases, leaving 14 bases between them. Written as DNA, the CDR3 is TGTGCCAGCTCCCCAGGGGGGGGCGAGCAGTACTTC. Amino acid sequence: CASSPGGGEQYF.

The J gene is TRBJ2-2, the V gene TRBV11-2; no definite D call. V was clipped by 4 bases and J by 6 bases, with 6 bases between them. Germline V CDR1 and CDR2: SGHAT, FQNNGV. The length of the CDR3 is 12 residues. CDR3 sequence: CASSSPPGELFF. CDR3 DNA sequence: TGTGCCAGCAGCTCCCCCCCCGGGGAGCTGTTTTTT.

The rearrangement uses TRBV30 and TRBJ1-6, with 9 bases identical to TRBD1. The CDR3 is 16 residues long. V lost 3 bases, J lost 2 bases, and 5 bases stayed unmatched. Germline values: CDR1 GTSNPN, CDR2 SVGIG (reference sequence). CDR3 nucleotide sequence: TGTGCCTGGAGGGGGACAGGGAGTCCCTATAATTCACCCCTCCACTTT. Translated: CAWRGTGSPYNSPLHF.

This rearrangement joins TRBV7-2 to TRBJ2-6; D is possibly TRBD2 (5 bases). The germline CDR1 and CDR2 sequences are SGHTA and FQGNSA. The CDR3 runs 19 residues. Trimming took off 5 bases at V and 3 bases at J, with 23 bases between the two ends. In nucleotides, the CDR3 is TGTGCCAGCAGCCAGACCCTGGGAGTCCCCCTGTTTGGGGCCAACGTCCTGACTTTC. It translates to CASSQTLGVPLFGANVLTF.

V gene TRBV29-1 combines with J gene TRBJ1-2, with a weak D call TRBD1 (5 bases). Between the trimmed V and J ends, which lost 1 base and 8 bases, there was a span of 14 bases. The CDR3 runs 13 residues. Per germline, CDR1 SQVTM and CDR2 ANQGSEA. The CDR3 sequence: CSVEVLGTKGYTF. The CDR3 DNA is TGCAGCGTTGAAGTACTCGGGACGAAAGGCTACACCTTC.

V and J are TRBV10-3 and TRBJ2-7; no firm D call. Trimming cost V 0 bases and J 0 bases, with 9 bases left between them. Germline values: CDR1 ENHRY, CDR2 SYGVKD. This CDR3 is 15 amino acids long. CDR3 protein: CAISESGASSYEQYF. The CDR3 DNA reads TGTGCCATCAGTGAGTCTGGCGCTAGCTCCTACGAGCAGTACTTC.

The CDR3 coding sequence is TGTGCCAGCAGTCCCAAGACTAGCGGGAGTTCGAAGGGGGGATACGAGCAGTACTTC. Encoded protein: CASSPKTSGSSKGGYEQYF. This chain links TRBV27 with TRBJ2-7, with 12 bases fitting TRBD2. The CDR3 has 19 amino acids. V lost 5 bases, J lost 4 bases, and 18 bases stayed unmatched. CDR1 and CDR2 (germline): MNHEY, SMNVEV (reference sequence).

The chain couples TRBV9 to TRBJ2-1; D might be TRBD2 (7 bases). Germline V lookup: CDR1 SGDLS, CDR2 YYNGEE. The V and J ends lost 0 bases and 4 bases respectively, with 17 bases between them. The CDR3 runs to 17 residues. DNA for the CDR3: TGTGCCAGCAGCGTAGTACCGGCGGAGGGGGGGTACAATGAGCAGTTCTTC. Translation gives CASSVVPAEGGYNEQFF.

This clone was seen just once. The chain has TRBV5-5 and TRBJ2-5, with TRBD2 as a possible D gene (6 bases). V was trimmed by 5 bases and J by 4 bases, leaving 18 bases between them. This CDR3 has 15 amino acids. CDR1 SGHKS and CDR2 YYEKEE come from the germline V gene (reference sequence). CDR3 sequence: CASSDRTTMGETQYF. As DNA, the CDR3 is TGTGCCAGCAGTGATAGGACTACGATGGGAGAGACCCAGTACTTC.

The chain has TRBV27 and TRBJ1-5; D remains unclear. From germline, CDR1 is MNHEY and CDR2 SMNVEV (reference sequence). CDR3 length equals 12 residues. The ends were cut back, 3 bases at V and 10 bases at J, with 10 bases in the middle. The CDR3 sequence: CASSFPDGPQHF. The CDR3 bases are TGTGCCAGCAGTTTCCCGGACGGACCCCAGCATTTT.

This sequence joins TRBV14 and TRBJ2-4; tentatively, D is TRBD1 or TRBD2 (5 bases each). The CDR3 is made up of 15 amino acids. CDR1 SGHDN and CDR2 FVKESK come from the germline V gene. Trimming took off 4 bases at V and 0 bases at J, with 10 bases between the two ends. CDR3 loop: CASSPGAIAKNIQYF. CDR3 in DNA: TGTGCCAGCAGCCCCGGGGCGATAGCCAAAAACATTCAGTACTTC.

The chain combines TRBV13 with TRBJ2-1, with 7 bases matching TRBD1. CDR3 length: 16 residues. CDR1 is PRHDT and CDR2 is FYEKMQ in the germline V gene (reference sequence). Trimming cost V 5 bases and J 4 bases; bases outside gene matches: 11. CDR3 bases: TGTGCCAGCAGCACGGCCGGGACAGAGACATACAATGAGCAGTTCTTC. It translates to CASSTAGTETYNEQFF.

The chain links TRBV29-1 to TRBJ1-6; the match to TRBD1 covers 9 bases. The CDR3 is made up of 13 amino acids. With 5 bases clipped from V and 6 bases from J, the junction kept 2 bases outside the gene matches. CDR1 SQVTM and CDR2 ANQGSEA come from the germline V gene. CDR3 loop: CSVQTGGNSPLHF. The CDR3 DNA reads TGCAGCGTTCAGACAGGGGGTAATTCACCCCTCCACTTT.

The V and J genes are TRBV4-2 and TRBJ2-1, with D perhaps TRBD2 (6 bases). This CDR3 is built from 18 residues. V was cut by 0 bases and J by 4 bases, with 19 bases left in between. Germline V gives CDR1 LGHNA, CDR2 YNFKEQ. The CDR3 DNA is TGTGCCAGCAGCCAAGACCCCCTTTCGGGAGAGAGGTACAATGAGCAGTTCTTC. Translated, it gives CASSQDPLSGERYNEQFF.